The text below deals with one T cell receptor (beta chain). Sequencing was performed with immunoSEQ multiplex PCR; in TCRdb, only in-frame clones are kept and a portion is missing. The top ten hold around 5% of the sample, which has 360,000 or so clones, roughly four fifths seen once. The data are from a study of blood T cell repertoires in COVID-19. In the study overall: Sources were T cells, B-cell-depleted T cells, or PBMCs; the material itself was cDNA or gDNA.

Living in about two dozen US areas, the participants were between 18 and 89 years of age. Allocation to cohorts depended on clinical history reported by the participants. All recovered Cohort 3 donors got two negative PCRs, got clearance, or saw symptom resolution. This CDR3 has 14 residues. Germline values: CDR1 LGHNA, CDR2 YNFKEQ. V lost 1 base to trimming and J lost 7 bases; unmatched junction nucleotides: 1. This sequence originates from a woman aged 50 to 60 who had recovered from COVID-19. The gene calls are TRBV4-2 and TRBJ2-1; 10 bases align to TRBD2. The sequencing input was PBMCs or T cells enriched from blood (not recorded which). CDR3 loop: CASSQVLAGNEQFF. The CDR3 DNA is TGTGCCAGCAGCCAAGTACTAGCGGGGAATGAGCAGTTCTTC.